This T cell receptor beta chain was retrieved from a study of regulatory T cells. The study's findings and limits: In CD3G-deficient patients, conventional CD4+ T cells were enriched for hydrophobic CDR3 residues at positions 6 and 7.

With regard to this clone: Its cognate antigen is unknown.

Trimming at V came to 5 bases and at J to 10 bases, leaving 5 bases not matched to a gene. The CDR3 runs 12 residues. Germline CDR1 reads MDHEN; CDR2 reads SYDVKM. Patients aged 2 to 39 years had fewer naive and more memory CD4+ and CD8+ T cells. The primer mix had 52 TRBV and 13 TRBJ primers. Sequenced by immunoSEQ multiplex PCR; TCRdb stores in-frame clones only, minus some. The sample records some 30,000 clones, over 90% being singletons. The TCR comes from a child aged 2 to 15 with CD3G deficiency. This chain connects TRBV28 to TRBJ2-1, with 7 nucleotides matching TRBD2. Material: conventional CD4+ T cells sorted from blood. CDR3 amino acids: CASSRSGTEQFF. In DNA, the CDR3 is TGTGCCAGCAGTCGGAGCGGGACCGAGCAGTTCTTC.